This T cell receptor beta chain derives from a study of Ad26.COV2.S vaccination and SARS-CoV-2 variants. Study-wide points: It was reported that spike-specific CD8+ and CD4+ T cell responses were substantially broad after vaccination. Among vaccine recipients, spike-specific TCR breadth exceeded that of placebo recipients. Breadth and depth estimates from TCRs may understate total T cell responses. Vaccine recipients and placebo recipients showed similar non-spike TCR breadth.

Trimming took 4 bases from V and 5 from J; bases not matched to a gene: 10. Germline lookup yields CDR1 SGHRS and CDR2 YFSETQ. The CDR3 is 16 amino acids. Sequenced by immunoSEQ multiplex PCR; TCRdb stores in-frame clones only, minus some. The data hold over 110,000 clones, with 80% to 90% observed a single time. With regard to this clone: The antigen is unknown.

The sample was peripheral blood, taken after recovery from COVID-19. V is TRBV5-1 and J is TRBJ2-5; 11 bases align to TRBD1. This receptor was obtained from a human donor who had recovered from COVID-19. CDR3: CASSTQDRGLSETQYF. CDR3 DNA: TGCGCCAGCAGCACCCAGGACAGGGGGCTCAGCGAGACCCAGTACTTC.